The entry below describes one T cell receptor (beta chain). The antigen is not known. This sample stems from a study of cytomegalovirus exposure and HLA in healthy donors. Study overall: The roughly 130 validation repertoires used the same platform as the approximately 620 first-cohort repertoires (as reported by a later analysis).

The table came from immunoSEQ multiplex PCR; TCRdb's copy has only in-frame clones and leaves some out. The sample has roughly 330,000 clones, 75% to 90% seen once. The donors were members of the validation cohort, which comprised roughly 120 subjects and was separate from the first cohort of roughly 700 subjects. The CDR3 contains 19 residues. Findings of the study overall: A later analysis found first-cohort TCR clusters tended to co-occur in the 130 or so validation repertoires. According to reports, the classifier identified cytomegalovirus status with high specificity and sensitivity.

Material: PBMCs. This chain uses TRBV12-2 with TRBJ2-7. TRBV12-2 is listed as a pseudogene. The TCR was taken from a woman in her twenties or thirties in good health and CMV-seropositive. This CDR3 is CASHLGRDWGGLNSYEQYF. CDR3 bases: TGTGCAAGTCACTTAGGAAGAGATTGGGGCGGGCTAAACTCCTACGAGCAGTACTTC.